This T cell receptor beta chain is drawn from a study of blood T cell repertoires in COVID-19. The CDR3 loop spans 14 amino acids. Germline V CDR1 and CDR2: LGHDT, YNNKEL (reference sequence). Trimming removed 0 bases from V and 3 bases from J, with 9 bases in between. In the original processing: It was from reference gene primer amplification that nucleated cell counts were estimated. Libraries were prepared by immunoSEQ multiplex PCR; TCRdb keeps only in-frame clonotypes and omits some of them. V and J calls and clone size are given by that table; D and trimming were obtained from the DNA. Altogether 10,000 to 15,000 clones are present, roughly 78% being singletons, with the ten largest covering around 34%.

V and J are TRBV3-1 (or the pseudogene TRBV3-2) and TRBJ2-7; TRBD1 is a possible D gene (5 bases). The TCR was taken from a human donor in a cohort sampled during active COVID-19. The sequenced sample consisted of peripheral blood. CDR3 sequence reads: CASSQDARDYEQYF. DNA of the CDR3: TGTGCCAGCAGCCAAGATGCCAGGGACTACGAGCAGTACTTC.